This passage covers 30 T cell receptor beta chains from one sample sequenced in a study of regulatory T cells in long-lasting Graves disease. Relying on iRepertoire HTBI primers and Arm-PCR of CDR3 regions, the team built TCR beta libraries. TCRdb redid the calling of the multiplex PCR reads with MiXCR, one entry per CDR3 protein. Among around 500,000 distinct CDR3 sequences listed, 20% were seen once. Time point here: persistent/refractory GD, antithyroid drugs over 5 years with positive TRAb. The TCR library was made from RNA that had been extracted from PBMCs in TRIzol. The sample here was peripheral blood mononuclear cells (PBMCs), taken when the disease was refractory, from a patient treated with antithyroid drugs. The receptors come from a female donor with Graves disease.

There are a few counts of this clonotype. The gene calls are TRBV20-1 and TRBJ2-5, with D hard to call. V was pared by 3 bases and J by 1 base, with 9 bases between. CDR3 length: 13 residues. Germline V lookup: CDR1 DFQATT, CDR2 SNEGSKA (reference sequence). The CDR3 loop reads CSASRQFQETQYF. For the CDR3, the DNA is TGCAGTGCTAGTAGGCAGTTCCAAGAGACCCAGTACTTC.

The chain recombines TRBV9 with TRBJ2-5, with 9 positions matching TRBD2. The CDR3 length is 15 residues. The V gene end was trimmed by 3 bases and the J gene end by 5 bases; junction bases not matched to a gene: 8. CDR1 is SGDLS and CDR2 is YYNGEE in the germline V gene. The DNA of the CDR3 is TGTGCCAGCAGCGGTAGCGGGAGCCCCGGGGAGACCCAGTACTTC. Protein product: CASSGSGSPGETQYF.

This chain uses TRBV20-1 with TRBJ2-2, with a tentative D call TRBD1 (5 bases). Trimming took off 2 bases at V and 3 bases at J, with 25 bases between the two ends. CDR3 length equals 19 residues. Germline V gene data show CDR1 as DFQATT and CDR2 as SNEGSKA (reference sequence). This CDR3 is CSARPHLGRTASYTGELFF. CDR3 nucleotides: TGCAGTGCTAGACCCCATCTGGGGCGGACGGCGTCTTACACCGGGGAGCTGTTTTTT.

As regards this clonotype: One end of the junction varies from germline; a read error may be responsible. The CDR3 DNA reads TGTGCCGGCAGTTACTCGGGACAGCCCATCTACGAGCAGTACTTC. Translated: CAGSYSGQPIYEQYF. V gene TRBV6-2 or TRBV6-3 combines with J gene TRBJ2-7; 7 positions agree with TRBD1. CDR3 length equals 15 residues. CDR1 and CDR2 (germline): MNHEY, SVGEGT.

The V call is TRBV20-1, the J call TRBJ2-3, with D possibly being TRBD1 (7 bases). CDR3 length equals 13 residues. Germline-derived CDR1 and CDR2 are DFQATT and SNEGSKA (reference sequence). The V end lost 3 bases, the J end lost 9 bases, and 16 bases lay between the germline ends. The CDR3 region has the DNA TGCAGTGCTAGCGGTCGACAGGGAGGCACGCAGTATTTT. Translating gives CSASGRQGGTQYF.

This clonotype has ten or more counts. The CDR3 loop is CASSLDGLNEQYF. The CDR3 DNA reads as TGTGCCAGCAGTTTGGACGGGCTAAACGAGCAGTACTTC. The rearrangement uses TRBV28 and TRBJ2-7, with D unclear. With 3 bases removed from V and 5 bases from J, the gap between germline ends came to 11 bases. This CDR3 is built from 13 residues. Germline loops: CDR1 MDHEN, CDR2 SYDVKM.

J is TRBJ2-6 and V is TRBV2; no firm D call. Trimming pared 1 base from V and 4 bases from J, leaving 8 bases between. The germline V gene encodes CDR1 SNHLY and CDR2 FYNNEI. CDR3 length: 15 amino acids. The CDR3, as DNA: TGTGCCAGCAGTGAAGAGGCAGCCGGGGCCAACGTCCTGACTTTC. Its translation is CASSEEAAGANVLTF.

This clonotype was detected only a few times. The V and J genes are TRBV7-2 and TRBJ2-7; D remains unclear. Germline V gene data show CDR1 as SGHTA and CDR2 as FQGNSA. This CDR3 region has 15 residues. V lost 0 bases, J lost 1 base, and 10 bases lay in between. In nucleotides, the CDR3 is TGTGCCAGCAGCTTAGCTTGGCGAACGTCCTACGAGCAGTACTTC. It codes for CASSLAWRTSYEQYF.

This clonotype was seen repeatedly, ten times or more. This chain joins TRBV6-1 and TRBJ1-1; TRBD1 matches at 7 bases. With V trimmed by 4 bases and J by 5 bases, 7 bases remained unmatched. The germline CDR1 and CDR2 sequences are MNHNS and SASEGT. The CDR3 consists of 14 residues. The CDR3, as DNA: TGTGCCAGCAGTGTGAGACAGGGATGGACTGAAGCTTTCTTT. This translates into CASSVRQGWTEAFF.

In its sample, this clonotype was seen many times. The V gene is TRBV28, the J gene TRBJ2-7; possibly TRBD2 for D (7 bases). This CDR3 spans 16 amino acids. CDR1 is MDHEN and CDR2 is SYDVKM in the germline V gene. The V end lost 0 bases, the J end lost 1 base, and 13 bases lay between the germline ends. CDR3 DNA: TGTGCCAGCAGTTTATGGGGAGGGGGAACATCCTACGAGCAGTACTTC. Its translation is CASSLWGGGTSYEQYF.

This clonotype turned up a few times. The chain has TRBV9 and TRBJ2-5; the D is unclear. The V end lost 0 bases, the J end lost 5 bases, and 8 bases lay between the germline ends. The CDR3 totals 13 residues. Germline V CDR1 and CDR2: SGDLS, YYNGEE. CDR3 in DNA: TGTGCCAGCAGCGTAGGCTTTTTGGAGACCCAGTACTTC. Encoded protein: CASSVGFLETQYF.

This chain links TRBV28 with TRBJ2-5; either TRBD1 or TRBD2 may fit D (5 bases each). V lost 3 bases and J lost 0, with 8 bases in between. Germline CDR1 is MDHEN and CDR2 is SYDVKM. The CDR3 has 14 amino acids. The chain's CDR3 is CASSLGPYQETQYF. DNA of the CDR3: TGTGCCAGCAGTTTGGGACCATACCAAGAGACCCAGTACTTC.

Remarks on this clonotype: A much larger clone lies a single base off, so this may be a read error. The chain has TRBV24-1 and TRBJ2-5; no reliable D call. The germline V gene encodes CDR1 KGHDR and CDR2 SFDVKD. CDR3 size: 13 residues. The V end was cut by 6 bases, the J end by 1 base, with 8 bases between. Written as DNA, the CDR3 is TGTGCCACCAGTTCGATGATCCAAGAGACCCAGTACTTC. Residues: CATSSMIQETQYF.

The CDR3 DNA reads TGTGCCAGCAGCTTAGTAGATCCCTTTTTGAGCCTTAGGGTCGATACAACGGAAGCTTTCTTT. It specifies CASSLVDPFLSLRVDTTEAFF. V gene TRBV7-8 combines with J gene TRBJ1-1; D unclear. The germline V and J ends were trimmed by 1 base and 8 bases, with 35 bases remaining between them. This CDR3 region has 21 residues. Germline CDR1 and CDR2: SGHVS and FQNEAQ.

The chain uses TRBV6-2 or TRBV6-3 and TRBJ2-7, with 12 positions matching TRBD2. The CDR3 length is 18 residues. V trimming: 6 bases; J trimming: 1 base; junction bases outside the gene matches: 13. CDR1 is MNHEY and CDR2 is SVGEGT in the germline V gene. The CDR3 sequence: CASSRPTSGSLRSYEQYF. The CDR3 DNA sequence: TGTGCCAGCAGCCGCCCGACTAGCGGGAGTCTTCGGTCCTACGAGCAGTACTTC.

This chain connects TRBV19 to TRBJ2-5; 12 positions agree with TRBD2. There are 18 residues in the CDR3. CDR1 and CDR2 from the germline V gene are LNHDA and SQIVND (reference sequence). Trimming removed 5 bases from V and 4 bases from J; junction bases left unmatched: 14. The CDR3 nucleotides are TGTGCCAGTAGTGGAGTCCGGGGACTAGCGGGCCCCGGAGAGACCCAGTACTTC. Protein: CASSGVRGLAGPGETQYF.

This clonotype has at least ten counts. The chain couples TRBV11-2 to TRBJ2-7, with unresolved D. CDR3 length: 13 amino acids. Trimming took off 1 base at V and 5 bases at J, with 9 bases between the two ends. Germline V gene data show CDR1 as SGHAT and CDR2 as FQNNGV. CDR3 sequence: CASSLARGHEQYF. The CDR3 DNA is TGTGCCAGCAGCTTAGCTAGAGGCCACGAGCAGTACTTC. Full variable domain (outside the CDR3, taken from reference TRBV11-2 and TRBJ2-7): EAGVAQSPRYKIIEKRQSVAFWCNPISGHATLYWYQQILGQGPKLLIQFQNNGVVDDSQLPKDRFSAERLKGVDSTLKIQPAKLEDSAVYLCASSLARGHEQYFGPGTRLTVT.

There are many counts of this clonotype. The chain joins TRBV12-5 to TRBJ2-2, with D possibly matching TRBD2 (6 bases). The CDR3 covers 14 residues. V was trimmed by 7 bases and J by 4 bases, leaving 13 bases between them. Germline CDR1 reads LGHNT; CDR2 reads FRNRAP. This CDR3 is CASAGGISTGELFF. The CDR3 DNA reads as TGTGCTAGTGCCGGGGGAATTAGCACCGGGGAGCTGTTTTTT.

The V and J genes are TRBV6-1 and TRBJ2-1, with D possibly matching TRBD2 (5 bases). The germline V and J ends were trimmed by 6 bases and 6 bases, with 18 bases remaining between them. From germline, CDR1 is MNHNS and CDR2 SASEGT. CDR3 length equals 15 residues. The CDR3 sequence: CASSRVDGNGNEQFF. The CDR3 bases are TGTGCCAGCAGCAGAGTAGACGGGAATGGCAATGAGCAGTTCTTC.

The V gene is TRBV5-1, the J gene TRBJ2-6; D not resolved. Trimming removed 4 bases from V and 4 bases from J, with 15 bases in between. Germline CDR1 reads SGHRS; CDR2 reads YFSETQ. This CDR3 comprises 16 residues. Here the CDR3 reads CASSLGRRPGANVLTF. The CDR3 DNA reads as TGCGCCAGCAGCCTAGGGCGGCGTCCCGGGGCCAACGTCCTGACTTTC.

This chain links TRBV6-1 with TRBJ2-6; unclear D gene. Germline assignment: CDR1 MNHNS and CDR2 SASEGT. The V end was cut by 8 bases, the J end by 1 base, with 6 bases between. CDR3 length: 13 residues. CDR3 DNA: TGTGCCAGCGGGCGGTCTGGGGCCAACGTCCTGACTTTC. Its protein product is CASGRSGANVLTF.

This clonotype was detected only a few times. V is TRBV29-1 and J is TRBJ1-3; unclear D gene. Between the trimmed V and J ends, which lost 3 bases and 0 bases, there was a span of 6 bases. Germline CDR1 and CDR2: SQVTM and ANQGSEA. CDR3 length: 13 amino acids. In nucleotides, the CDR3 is TGCAGCGTTGAGTCGGCCTCTGGAAACACCATATATTTT. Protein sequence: CSVESASGNTIYF.

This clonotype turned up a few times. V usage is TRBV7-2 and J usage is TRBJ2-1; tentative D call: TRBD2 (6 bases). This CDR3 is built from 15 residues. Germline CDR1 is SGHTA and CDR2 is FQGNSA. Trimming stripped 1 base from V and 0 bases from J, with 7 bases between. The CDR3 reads CASSLVGSSYNEQFF. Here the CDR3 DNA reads TGTGCCAGCAGCTTAGTCGGGAGCTCCTACAATGAGCAGTTCTTC.

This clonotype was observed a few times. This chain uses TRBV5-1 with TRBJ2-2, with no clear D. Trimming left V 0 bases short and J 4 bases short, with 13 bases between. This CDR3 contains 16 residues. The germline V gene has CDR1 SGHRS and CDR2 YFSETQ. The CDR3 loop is CASSLEYWQFTGELFF. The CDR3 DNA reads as TGCGCCAGCAGCTTGGAGTATTGGCAGTTCACCGGGGAGCTGTTTTTT.

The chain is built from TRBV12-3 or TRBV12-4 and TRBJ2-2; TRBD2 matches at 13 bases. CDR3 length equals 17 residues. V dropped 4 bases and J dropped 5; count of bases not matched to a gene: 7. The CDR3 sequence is CASSSGGLAGDTGELFF. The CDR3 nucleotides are TGTGCCAGCAGTTCCGGTGGACTAGCGGGAGATACCGGGGAGCTGTTTTTT.

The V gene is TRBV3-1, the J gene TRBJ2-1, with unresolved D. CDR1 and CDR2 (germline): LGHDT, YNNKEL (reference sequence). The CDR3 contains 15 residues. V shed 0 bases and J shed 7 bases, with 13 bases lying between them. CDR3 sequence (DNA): TGTGCCAGCAGCCAAGAAGGTGGGAATTGGAATGAGCAGTTCTTC. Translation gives CASSQEGGNWNEQFF.

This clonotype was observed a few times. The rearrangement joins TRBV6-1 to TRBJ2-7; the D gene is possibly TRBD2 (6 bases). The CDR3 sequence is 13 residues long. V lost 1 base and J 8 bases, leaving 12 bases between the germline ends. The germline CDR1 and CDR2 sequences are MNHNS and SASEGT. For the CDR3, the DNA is TGTGCCAGCAGTGAAGGTGGAGGGAGGAAGCAGTACTTC. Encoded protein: CASSEGGGRKQYF.

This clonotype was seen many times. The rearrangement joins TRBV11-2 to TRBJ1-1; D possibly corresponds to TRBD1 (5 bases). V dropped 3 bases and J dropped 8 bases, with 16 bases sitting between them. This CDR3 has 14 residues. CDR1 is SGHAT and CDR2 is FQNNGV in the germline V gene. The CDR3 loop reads CASSLGPRASEAFF. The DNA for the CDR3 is TGTGCCAGCAGCTTGGGACCGCGGGCGTCGGAAGCTTTCTTT. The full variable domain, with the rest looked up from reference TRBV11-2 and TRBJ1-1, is EAGVAQSPRYKIIEKRQSVAFWCNPISGHATLYWYQQILGQGPKLLIQFQNNGVVDDSQLPKDRFSAERLKGVDSTLKIQPAKLEDSAVYLCASSLGPRASEAFFGQGTRLTVV.

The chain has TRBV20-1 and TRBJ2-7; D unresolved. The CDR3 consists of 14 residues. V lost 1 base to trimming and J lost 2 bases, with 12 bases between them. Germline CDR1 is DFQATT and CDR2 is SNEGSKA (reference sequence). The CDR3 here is CSARGSDVTYEQYF. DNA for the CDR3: TGCAGTGCTAGAGGCTCTGATGTAACCTACGAGCAGTACTTC.

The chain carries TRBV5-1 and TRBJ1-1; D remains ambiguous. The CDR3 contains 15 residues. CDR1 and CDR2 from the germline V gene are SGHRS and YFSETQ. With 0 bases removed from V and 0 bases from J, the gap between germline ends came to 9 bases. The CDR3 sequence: CASSLGLGVNTEAFF. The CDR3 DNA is TGCGCCAGCAGCTTGGGGCTGGGTGTGAACACTGAAGCTTTCTTT.